A selection of T cell receptor beta chains follows, all from one sample in a study of graft-versus-host responses after intestinal transplantation. Sequencing was performed with immunoSEQ multiplex PCR; in TCRdb, only in-frame clones are kept and a portion is missing. The sample lists 15,000 to 20,000 clones; roughly a third were seen once. Sequenced here: alloreactive CD4+ T cells from a mixed lymphocyte reaction culture, sampled before transplantation. The receptors come from a human patient who was an organ donor for intestinal transplantation. CDR3s include the opening cysteine and the closing phenylalanine or tryptophan. A D gene is named only where the DNA matches it firmly. Clone size appears in some rows only: once, few, many, or a class for an expanded clone.

CDR3: CASSLEPSGRDSYEQYF
DNA: TGTGCCAGCAGCCTCGAGCCCAGCGGGAGGGACTCCTACGAGCAGTACTTC
V: TRBV21-1
J: TRBJ2-7
size: NA
D: NA

CDR3: CASRTDRANYGYTF
DNA: TGTGCCAGCAGAACCGACAGGGCCAACTATGGCTACACCTTC
V: TRBV2
J: TRBJ1-2
size: once
D: TRBD1

CDR3: CASMLAGVQGYEQFF
DNA: TGTGCCAGCATGCTAGCGGGAGTCCAGGGGTATGAGCAGTTCTTC
V: TRBV6-1
J: TRBJ2-1
size: NA
D: TRBD2

CDR3: CASSYSTGTYEQYF
DNA: TGTGCCAGCAGTTACTCAACAGGGACCTACGAGCAGTACTTC
V: TRBV6-9
J: TRBJ2-7
size: NA
D: NA

CDR3: CASRPLAGAPYEQYF
DNA: TGCGCCAGCAGGCCCCTTGCGGGAGCCCCCTACGAGCAGTACTTC
V: TRBV5-4
J: TRBJ2-7
size: few
D: TRBD2

CDR3: CASSRTSGRADTQYF
DNA: TGTGCCAGCAGCCGAACTAGCGGGAGAGCAGATACGCAGTATTTT
V: TRBV7-7
J: TRBJ2-3
size: NA
D: TRBD2

CDR3: CASSVVGPIGVGTDTQYF
DNA: TGTGCCAGCAGTGTCGTAGGGCCAATCGGAGTCGGCACAGATACGCAGTATTTT
V: TRBV6-1
J: TRBJ2-3
size: few
D: NA

CDR3: CASSLDLVADTQYF
DNA: TGTGCCAGCAGCTTAGATCTAGTCGCAGATACGCAGTATTTT
V: TRBV7-9
J: TRBJ2-3
size: NA
D: NA

CDR3: CASSVQGGGGTEAFF
DNA: TGTGCCAGCAGCGTACAGGGAGGAGGGGGCACTGAAGCTTTCTTT
V: TRBV2
J: TRBJ1-1
size: NA
D: NA

CDR3: CASGGRQGTGELFF
DNA: TGTGCCAGCGGAGGGAGGCAAGGCACCGGGGAGCTGTTTTTT
V: TRBV6-1
J: TRBJ2-2
size: few
D: NA

CDR3: CSVAGSSYEQYF
DNA: TGCAGCGTCGCGGGGAGCTCCTACGAGCAGTACTTC
V: TRBV29-1
J: TRBJ2-7
size: few
D: NA

CDR3: CASSENRAGTDTQYF
DNA: TGTGCCAGCAGTGAAAACCGGGCGGGCACAGATACGCAGTATTTT
V: TRBV6-1
J: TRBJ2-3
size: NA
D: NA